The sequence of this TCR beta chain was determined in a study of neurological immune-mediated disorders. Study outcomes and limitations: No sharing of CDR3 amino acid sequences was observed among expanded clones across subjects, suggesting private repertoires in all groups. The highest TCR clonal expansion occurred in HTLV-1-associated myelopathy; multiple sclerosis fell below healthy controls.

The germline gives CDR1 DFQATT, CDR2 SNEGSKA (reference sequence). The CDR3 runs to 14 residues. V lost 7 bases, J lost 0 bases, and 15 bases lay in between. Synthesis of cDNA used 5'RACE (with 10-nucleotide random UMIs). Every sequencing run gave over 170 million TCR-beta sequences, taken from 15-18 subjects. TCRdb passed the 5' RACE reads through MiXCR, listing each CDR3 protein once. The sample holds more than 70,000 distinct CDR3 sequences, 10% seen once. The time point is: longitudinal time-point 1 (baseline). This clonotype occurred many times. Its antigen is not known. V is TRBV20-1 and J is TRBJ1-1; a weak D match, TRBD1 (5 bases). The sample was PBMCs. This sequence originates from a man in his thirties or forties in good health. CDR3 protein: CSGGEGQLNTEAFF. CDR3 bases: TGCAGTGGGGGCGAAGGGCAGTTGAACACTGAAGCTTTCTTT.